This is a list of T cell receptor beta chains from one sample in a study of neurological immune-mediated disorders. TCRdb recomputed calls from the 5' RACE reads with MiXCR, one row per CDR3 protein. The repertoire holds tens of thousands of distinct CDR3 sequences, with 3% to 3.5% as singletons. The sample consisted of PBMCs. These receptor sequences come from a man aged 40-49 years with multiple sclerosis. Both conserved end residues are part of each CDR3. Fields, in order: J gene, clone size, V gene, D gene, CDR3 DNA, CDR3 protein. The D gene is left open where the match is weak. Rows give clone size only sometimes, using once, few, many, or a class for an expanded clone.

TRBJ1-2 | many | TRBV6-6 | TRBD1 | TGTGCCAGCAGTTTGTTAGGGACAGAAGGCTATGGCTACACCTTC | CASSLLGTEGYGYTF
TRBJ1-2 | many | TRBV7-9 | . | TGTGCCAGCAGCTTCAGGCCGCTCTATGGCTACACCTTC | CASSFRPLYGYTF
TRBJ2-7 | many | TRBV5-6 | TRBD2 | TGTGCCAGCAGCTCGGGACTAGCGTTGGGCGAGCAGTACTTC | CASSSGLALGEQYF
TRBJ2-7 | many | TRBV29-1 | . | TGCAGCGTTGTCATCCCCAGGACGAGGTCCTACGAGCAGTACTTC | CSVVIPRTRSYEQYF
TRBJ2-3 | many | TRBV5-1 | . | TGCGCCAGCAGCTCCGTCACAGATACGCAGTATTTT | CASSSVTDTQYF
TRBJ1-6 | many | TRBV5-1 | . | TGCGCCAGCAGCTTCTCTCAGGGATCACCCCTCCACTTT | CASSFSQGSPLHF
TRBJ2-1 | many | TRBV5-1 | . | TGCGCCAGCAGCTGGGGAGCGGAGGATGAGCAGTTCTTC | CASSWGAEDEQFF
TRBJ1-2 | many | TRBV5-1 | TRBD1 | TGCGCCAGCAGCTTGGTACAGGGGGCTGGGGGCTACACCTTC | CASSLVQGAGGYTF
TRBJ2-7 | many | TRBV5-5 | TRBD2 | TGTGCCAGCAGTTATAGCGGGGGATACTCCTACGAGCAGTACTTC | CASSYSGGYSYEQYF
TRBJ1-2 | many | TRBV20-1 | . | TGCAGTGCTAGATATGGGTCCAGCGATGGCTACACCTTC | CSARYGSSDGYTF
TRBJ1-1 | many | TRBV29-1 | . | TGCAGCGGAACCGGGACAACTGAAGCTTTCTTT | CSGTGTTEAFF
TRBJ1-1 | many | TRBV18 | . | TGTGCCAGCTCACGATTGAGTACTGAAGCTTTCTTT | CASSRLSTEAFF
TRBJ2-7 | many | TRBV12-3/TRBV12-4 | . | TGTGCCAGCAGTTTAGTCGACGAGCAGTACTTC | CASSLVDEQYF
TRBJ2-1 | few | TRBV7-2 | TRBD2 | TGTGCCAGCAGCTCTCCGGGACTAGGGAGGAATGAGCAGTTCTTC | CASSSPGLGRNEQFF
TRBJ1-3 | many | TRBV9 | . | TGTGCCAGCAGCGTAGCAGGGGACGGAAACACCATATATTTT | CASSVAGDGNTIYF
TRBJ2-2 | many | TRBV10-2 | TRBD1 | TGCGCCAGCAGTGAATGGGACAGGATGAACACCGGGGAGCTGTTTTTT | CASSEWDRMNTGELFF
TRBJ1-1 | many | TRBV7-3 | . | TGTGCCAGCAGCTTAGGGGGGCGGAACACTGAAGCTTTCTTT | CASSLGGRNTEAFF
TRBJ1-1 | many | TRBV12-3/TRBV12-4 | . | TGTGCCAGCACCTCAAGGGGTAAAGGCACTGAAGCTTTCTTT | CASTSRGKGTEAFF
TRBJ2-7 | many | TRBV5-1 | . | TGCGCCAGCAGCTTGACTGCCGGGGCGGGCTTTTTAGCCGAGCAGTACTTC | CASSLTAGAGFLAEQYF
TRBJ1-5 | many | TRBV25-1 | TRBD1 | TGTGCCAGCAATGACAGGGAGGGCCAGCCCCAGCATTTT | CASNDREGQPQHF
TRBJ2-4 | many | TRBV4-1 | . | TGCGCCAGCAGCCAAGTACCGGGAATGAACCTACCACGGGCCAAAAACATTCAGTACTTC | CASSQVPGMNLPRAKNIQYF
TRBJ2-3 | many | TRBV10-3 | TRBD1 | TGTGCCATCGAGGGGGCAGGGGGAACAGATACGCAGTATTTT | CAIEGAGGTDTQYF
TRBJ2-1 | many | TRBV16 | . | TGTGCCAGCAGCCAAGGGGGCCCGAGCTCCTACAATGAGCAGTTCTTC | CASSQGGPSSYNEQFF
TRBJ2-7 | many | TRBV3-1 | . | TGTGCCAGCAGCCCACCGGGCAGCTCCTACGAGCAGTACTTC | CASSPPGSSYEQYF
TRBJ1-5 | few | TRBV5-5 | TRBD1 | TGTGCCAGCAGCTTCCAGGGGGACCAGCCCCAGAATTTT | CASSFQGDQPQNF
TRBJ2-2 | many | TRBV7-2 | . | TGTGCCAGCAGCTTACCCGTAGCGGTGAACACCGGGGAGCTGTTTTTT | CASSLPVAVNTGELFF
TRBJ2-1 | few | TRBV7-8 | TRBD1 | TGTGCCAGCAGCTTGACAGGGCAGAATGAGCAGTTCTTC | CASSLTGQNEQFF
TRBJ2-3 | many | TRBV20-1 | TRBD1 | TGCAGTGCGGGTGCCGGGACAGGGTCTTATACGCAGTATTTT | CSAGAGTGSYTQYF
TRBJ1-6 | many | TRBV5-1 | . | TGCGCCAGCACTTCCGGATTTAATAATTCACCCCTCCACTTT | CASTSGFNNSPLHF
TRBJ1-2 | many | TRBV10-3 | . | TGTGCCATCAACGTTCGACAGGAAGGGGGCTACACCTTC | CAINVRQEGGYTF
TRBJ2-5 | many | TRBV12-3/TRBV12-4 | . | TGTGCCAGCAGTCAGTCCTACAGGGGAGGGGAGACCCAGTACTTC | CASSQSYRGGETQYF
TRBJ2-7 | many | TRBV29-1 | TRBD1 | TGCAGCGTAGTGGGACAGGGGGTCGGCGAGCAGTACTTC | CSVVGQGVGEQYF
TRBJ1-5 | . | TRBV5-5 | . | TGTGCCAGCAGCTTGGCCCCGACAGGAGATCAGCCCCAGCATTTT | CASSLAPTGDQPQHF
TRBJ2-5 | many | TRBV20-1 | TRBD2 | TGCAGTGCTAGGCCGGCCCGCGGGGGGGCTAGGGAGACCCAGTACTTC | CSARPARGGARETQYF
TRBJ2-7 | many | TRBV20-1 | TRBD2 | TGCAGTGCTGGCCGGACTAGCGGGGGGGCCGCCGAGCAGTACTTC | CSAGRTSGGAAEQYF
TRBJ1-2 | many | TRBV5-6 | . | TGTGCCAGCAGCCCGGAAATGGGGAGCGATGGCTACACCTTC | CASSPEMGSDGYTF
TRBJ2-5 | many | TRBV20-1 | . | TGCAGTGCTAGAGATCCCCGGGATGAGACCCAGTACTTC | CSARDPRDETQYF
TRBJ1-2 | many | TRBV9 | . | TGTGCCAGCAGCCCCCGTCAGACTAACTATGGCTACACCTTC | CASSPRQTNYGYTF